This TCR beta chain derives from a study of blood T cell repertoires in COVID-19. Across the study: COVID-19 samples collected from the United States, Italy and Spain covered acute and convalescent phases. Sources were T cells, B-cell-depleted T cells, or PBMCs; the material itself was cDNA or gDNA.

Per the original data handling: Reference gene primers were amplified, and this amplification served to estimate nucleated cell counts. Using immunoSEQ multiplex PCR, the repertoire was profiled, and TCRdb retains in-frame clones only, with some absent. Clonal size and the V and J genes are those of that table, whereas D and trimming came from the DNA. Among about 130,000 clones listed, around 80% were seen once. The J segment lost 3 bases and the V segment lost 10 bases, leaving 9 bases of the junction unmatched. The CDR3 is made up of 14 amino acids. CDR1 is LGHDT, CDR2 YNNKEL, per germline (reference sequence).

The chain joins TRBV3-1 (or the pseudogene TRBV3-2) to TRBJ2-1; 7 nucleotides match TRBD2. This receptor was identified in a woman in her fifties or sixties with acute or convalescent COVID-19. Specimen: peripheral blood. The CDR3 loop reads CATASLALYNEQFF. The CDR3 coding sequence is TGTGCCACCGCGTCACTAGCGCTCTACAATGAGCAGTTCTTC.